One sample yielded the 31 T cell receptor beta chains listed below, sequenced in a study of blood T cell repertoires in COVID-19. Sequencing was performed with immunoSEQ multiplex PCR; in TCRdb, only in-frame clones are kept and a portion is missing. Of roughly 250,000 clones listed, about 90% were seen once; the top ten hold around 6.9%. What was sequenced was peripheral blood. The receptors here all came from a man aged 55-75 years who had recovered from COVID-19.

The CDR3 DNA sequence: TGTGCCAGCAGTTATGGAGGAATAGCGGGGGGCTACAATGAGCAGTTCTTC. Translating gives CASSYGGIAGGYNEQFF. This chain links TRBV6-2 or TRBV6-3 with TRBJ2-1, with TRBD2 matching over 10 bases. Germline V gives CDR1 MNHEY, CDR2 SVGEGT. The V and J ends lost 3 bases and 3 bases, in that order; junction bases with no gene match: 8. This CDR3 is built from 17 residues.

The chain carries TRBV18 and TRBJ1-6; tentatively, D is TRBD1 (6 bases). The germline V and J ends were trimmed by 4 bases and 4 bases, with 8 bases remaining between them. This CDR3 is built from 14 residues. The germline V gene has CDR1 KGHSH and CDR2 LQKENI. The CDR3, as DNA: TGTGCCAGCTCACTACAGGGTTATAATTCACCCCTCCACTTT. This translates into CASSLQGYNSPLHF. The entire variable domain, with the rest obtained from reference TRBV18 and TRBJ1-6, is as follows: NAGVMQNPRHLVRRRGQEARLRCSPMKGHSHVYWYRQLPEEGLKFMVYLQKENIIDESGMPKERFSAEFPKEGPSILRIQQVVRGDSAAYFCASSLQGYNSPLHFGNGTRLTVT.

The CDR3 DNA sequence: TGTGCCAGCGGGACCAGGGGGTCGCAGTATTTT. Translation: CASGTRGSQYF. The chain recombines TRBV12-3 or TRBV12-4 with TRBJ2-3; 7 nucleotides line up with TRBD1. CDR3 length: 11 residues. With V trimmed by 8 bases and J by 10 bases, 6 bases remained unmatched.

The chain carries TRBV6-5 and TRBJ2-7; tentative D call: TRBD2 (5 bases). Germline V gene data show CDR1 as MNHEY and CDR2 as SVGAGI. Trimming shortened V by 6 bases and J by 3 bases, and 12 bases separated the two germline ends. The CDR3 totals 13 residues. CDR3 nucleotide sequence: TGTGCCAGCAGAGAGGGTGGGGACTACGAGCAGTACTTC. Encoded protein: CASREGGDYEQYF.

This clone has just a few counts. The V gene is TRBV28, the J gene TRBJ2-1; D is possibly TRBD2 (5 bases). Germline CDR1 reads MDHEN; CDR2 reads SYDVKM. The CDR3 is 15 residues long. The V and J ends lost 7 bases and 0 bases respectively, with 13 bases between them. The CDR3 nucleotides are TGTGCCAGCAATTCGAGGAGGAGCTCCTACAATGAGCAGTTCTTC. This encodes CASNSRRSSYNEQFF.

This chain uses TRBV18 with TRBJ1-1, with D unresolved. The CDR3 has 13 residues. Germline values: CDR1 KGHSH, CDR2 LQKENI. V was shortened by 3 bases and J by 0 bases, with 5 bases between the two germline ends. The CDR3 is CASSPQMNTEAFF. The CDR3 DNA reads TGTGCCAGCTCACCTCAGATGAACACTGAAGCTTTCTTT.

V and J are TRBV19 and TRBJ1-2; 7 bases match TRBD1. The length of the CDR3 is 15 residues. Germline V gene sequence: CDR1 LNHDA, CDR2 SQIVND (reference sequence). With 6 bases clipped from V and 3 bases from J, the junction kept 10 bases outside the gene matches. The CDR3 spells CASRHRGQGDYGYTF. CDR3 sequence (DNA): TGTGCCAGTAGACACAGGGGCCAGGGGGACTATGGCTACACCTTC.

The chain couples TRBV2 to TRBJ1-2; 7 bases align to TRBD1. The CDR3 is made up of 14 amino acids. V was clipped by 6 bases and J by 4 bases; unmatched bases: 8. CDR1 and CDR2 from the germline V gene are SNHLY and FYNNEI. CDR3 region: CASRATGWAYGYTF. CDR3 in DNA: TGTGCCAGCAGGGCGACAGGGTGGGCCTATGGCTACACCTTC.

V gene TRBV12-3 or TRBV12-4 combines with J gene TRBJ2-7; a weak D match, TRBD2 (6 bases). V was clipped by 6 bases and J by 7 bases, with 13 bases between them. This CDR3 contains 12 residues. The CDR3 here is CASSPRREEQYF. The DNA for the CDR3 is TGTGCCAGCAGCCCCAGACGGGAGGAGCAGTACTTC.

J is TRBJ2-1 and V is TRBV21-1; TRBD1 reflects the table's D call only, with no check against the DNA. TRBV21-1 is reported as a pseudogene. The CDR3 consists of 17 residues. This CDR3 reads CASSPRKGTGSYNEQFF. The CDR3 DNA sequence: TGTGCCAGCAGCCCTAGGAAAGGGACAGGATCCTACAATGAGCAGTTCTTC.

This clone was picked up many times. The gene calls are TRBV4-2 and TRBJ2-3; maybe TRBD1 (6 bases). V was shortened by 0 bases and J by 7 bases, with 20 bases between the two germline ends. The CDR3 contains 17 residues. Germline V CDR1 and CDR2: LGHNA, YNFKEQ. The CDR3 nucleotides read TGTGCCAGCAGCCAAGAATGGGGGCCCGGAGCGAGGAATACGCAGTATTTT. Protein sequence: CASSQEWGPGARNTQYF.

The chain's CDR3 is CAWSRTGLVETQYF. The CDR3 DNA reads as TGTGCCTGGAGCAGGACAGGGTTGGTGGAGACCCAGTACTTC. This chain uses TRBV30 with TRBJ2-5; 8 nucleotides line up with TRBD1. This CDR3 has 14 amino acids. The V segment lost 3 bases and the J segment 5 bases; nucleotides outside the gene matches: 8. Germline V CDR1 and CDR2: GTSNPN, SVGIG (reference sequence).

The chain combines TRBV25-1 with TRBJ1-6; D remains unclear. This CDR3 contains 16 residues. From germline, CDR1 is MGHDK and CDR2 SYGVNS. Trimming took off 4 bases at V and 5 bases at J, with 15 bases between the two ends. This chain's CDR3 is CASSASARLDNSPLHF. The CDR3 bases are TGTGCCAGCAGTGCGTCAGCGAGGCTCGATAATTCACCCCTCCACTTT.

This chain uses TRBV4-1 with TRBJ1-2, with D tentatively TRBD1 (6 bases). The CDR3 spans 15 residues. Per germline, CDR1 MGHRA and CDR2 YSYEKL. Deletions cut 0 bases from V and 4 bases from J, with 12 bases between. CDR3 coding DNA: TGCGCCAGCAGCCAAGAACCAACAGGGACCTATGGCTACACCTTC. This sequence encodes CASSQEPTGTYGYTF.

The chain links TRBV7-8 to TRBJ2-5; TRBD1 matches at 7 bases. CDR3 size: 14 residues. In germline, CDR1 is SGHVS, CDR2 FQNEAQ. The junction had 7 bases not matched to a gene; V was cut back by 8 bases and J by 1 base. CDR3 residues: CASRWDSTQETQYF. CDR3 coding DNA: TGTGCCAGCCGATGGGACAGTACCCAAGAGACCCAGTACTTC.

This chain links TRBV18 with TRBJ2-3; 7 bases fit TRBD1. The CDR3 loop spans 14 amino acids. V was clipped by 4 bases and J by 1 base; unmatched bases: 2. Germline V CDR1 and CDR2: KGHSH, LQKENI. CDR3 residues: CASSRGQGTDTQYF. The CDR3 coding sequence is TGTGCCAGCTCACGTGGACAGGGCACAGATACGCAGTATTTT.

The rearrangement uses TRBV9 and TRBJ2-5; D is perhaps TRBD2 (6 bases). Trimming took off 2 bases at V and 5 bases at J, with 13 bases between the two ends. Germline CDR1 and CDR2: SGDLS and YYNGEE. The CDR3 runs to 14 residues. CDR3 sequence (DNA): TGTGCCAGCAGCGTGAGTACCGCGGGGGAGACCCAGTACTTC. As protein: CASSVSTAGETQYF.

The V and J genes are TRBV29-1 and TRBJ1-2, with a possible D match to TRBD1 (6 bases). The CDR3 is made up of 13 amino acids. Germline values: CDR1 SQVTM, CDR2 ANQGSEA. Trimming removed 7 bases at V and 12 bases at J, with 24 bases between. The CDR3 is CSAQGSGTTPDTF. CDR3 DNA: TGCAGCGCCCAAGGGTCCGGGACAACTCCTGACACCTTC.

The CDR3 loop reads CATSRRTGHRTDTQYF. The CDR3 nucleotides read TGTGCCACCTCTCGGCGGACAGGGCACCGCACAGATACGCAGTATTTT. This sequence joins TRBV27 and TRBJ2-3; 8 bases agree with TRBD1. V lost 10 bases to trimming and J lost 1 base; unmatched junction nucleotides: 13. This CDR3 has 16 amino acids. Germline V CDR1 and CDR2: MNHEY, SMNVEV (reference sequence).

The chain recombines TRBV7-9 with TRBJ1-6; TRBD1 matches 7 bases. Trimming took 0 bases from V and 10 from J; bases not matched to a gene: 3. Germline loops: CDR1 SEHNR, CDR2 FQNEAQ (reference sequence). The CDR3 has 14 residues. For the CDR3, the DNA is TGTGCCAGCAGCTTAGCGGGGACAGTCTCACCCCTCCACTTT. It yields the protein CASSLAGTVSPLHF.

This chain joins TRBV9 and TRBJ1-1; 9 bases agree with TRBD1. This CDR3 region has 17 residues. Trimming removed 7 bases from V and 0 bases from J; junction bases left unmatched: 13. Germline CDR1 reads SGDLS; CDR2 reads YYNGEE. In DNA, the CDR3 is TGTGCCAGCTCCTCGGATACGACAGGGGGAGTGAACACTGAAGCTTTCTTT. Translating it yields CASSSDTTGGVNTEAFF.

The chain links TRBV6-1 to TRBJ2-1; no firm D call. V was cut by 2 bases and J by 8 bases, with 16 bases left in between. The CDR3 has 15 amino acids. Germline V gives CDR1 MNHNS, CDR2 SASEGT. This CDR3 is CASSEPRPPRYEQFF. The CDR3 DNA reads TGTGCCAGCAGTGAACCTCGGCCCCCTAGGTATGAGCAGTTCTTC.

The rearrangement joins TRBV5-1 to TRBJ2-7, with a tentative D call TRBD2 (7 bases). The CDR3 is 14 residues long. Looked up from germline, CDR1 is SGHRS and CDR2 is YFSETQ. With 4 bases removed from V and 5 bases from J, the gap between germline ends came to 16 bases. As DNA, the CDR3 is TGCGCCAGCAGCGAAAAGCGCGGGGGCCACGAGCAGTACTTC. Residues: CASSEKRGGHEQYF.

The J gene is TRBJ2-3, the V gene TRBV28; D is perhaps TRBD1 (7 bases). The CDR3 spans 17 residues. Per germline, CDR1 MDHEN and CDR2 SYDVKM. V lost 5 bases to trimming and J lost 1 base, with 19 bases between them. CDR3 sequence reads: CASSPGGQTGGTDTQYF. In DNA form, the CDR3 reads TGTGCCAGCAGTCCCGGGGGTCAAACAGGGGGCACAGATACGCAGTATTTT. The whole variable domain, remainder taken from reference TRBV28 and TRBJ2-3, is DVKVTQSSRYLVKRTGEKVFLECVQDMDHENMFWYRQDPGLGLRLIYFSYDVKMKEKGDIPEGYSVSREKKERFSLILESASTNQTSMYLCASSPGGQTGGTDTQYFGPGTRLTVL.

A single count supports this clone. This chain links TRBV27 with TRBJ2-2; TRBD1 might be the D (6 bases). V shed 5 bases and J shed 5 bases, with 12 bases lying between them. This CDR3 is built from 14 residues. Germline lookup yields CDR1 MNHEY and CDR2 SMNVEV (reference sequence). The CDR3 coding sequence is TGTGCCAGCAGTCCACAGGGTTTAACCGGGGAGCTGTTTTTT. It codes for CASSPQGLTGELFF.

This sequence joins TRBV9 and TRBJ2-2; D is possibly TRBD2 (6 bases). The CDR3 contains 14 residues. Germline V gives CDR1 SGDLS, CDR2 YYNGEE. The V end was cut by 6 bases, the J end by 1 base, with 10 bases between. CDR3 coding DNA: TGTGCCAGCACCCGGACTAAGAACACCGGGGAGCTGTTTTTT. Translating it yields CASTRTKNTGELFF.

V is TRBV24-1 and J is TRBJ2-3; 9 nucleotides line up with TRBD2. The V segment lost 9 bases and the J segment 5 bases; nucleotides outside the gene matches: 8. This CDR3 region has 14 residues. Germline CDR1 and CDR2: KGHDR and SFDVKD. The CDR3 loop reads CATEKAGGVDTQYF. CDR3 DNA: TGTGCCACCGAAAAAGCGGGGGGCGTAGATACGCAGTATTTT.

The rearrangement uses TRBV6-5 and TRBJ1-5; D ambiguous. Trimming removed 7 bases at V and 0 bases at J, with 13 bases between. The CDR3 runs 15 residues. CDR1 and CDR2 from the germline V gene are MNHEY and SVGAGI. This CDR3 is CASTPDGNSNQPQHF. CDR3 DNA: TGTGCCAGCACCCCGGACGGGAATAGCAATCAGCCCCAGCATTTT.

This clone was seen just once. J is TRBJ1-4 and V is TRBV24-1, with D possibly TRBD1 on 6 matching bases. Trimming took 4 bases from V and 8 from J, leaving 16 bases between them. This CDR3 comprises 15 residues. Per germline, CDR1 KGHDR and CDR2 SFDVKD. The CDR3 region is CATSDPRGGGEKLFF. CDR3 nucleotides: TGTGCCACCAGTGACCCACGGGGAGGGGGAGAAAAACTGTTTTTT.

V is TRBV30 and J is TRBJ1-1, with a possible D match to TRBD1 (6 bases). The CDR3 has 12 amino acids. V was trimmed by 3 bases and J by 8 bases, leaving 13 bases between them. Germline V gene sequence: CDR1 GTSNPN, CDR2 SVGIG (reference sequence). CDR3 nucleotide sequence: TGTGCCTGGAGGGGGGGGGCAGCCGAAGCTTTCTTT. Amino acids: CAWRGGAAEAFF.

V usage is TRBV28 and J usage is TRBJ2-3; the match to TRBD2 covers 11 bases. Per the germline V gene, CDR1 is MDHEN and CDR2 is SYDVKM. The CDR3 runs 15 residues. The J segment lost 6 bases and the V segment lost 10 bases, leaving 12 bases of the junction unmatched. Here the CDR3 DNA reads TGTGCCATCCTCCACGCTAGCGGGGGGTGGGATACGCAGTATTTT. This gives the protein CAILHASGGWDTQYF.